This T cell receptor beta chain derives from a study of shared T cell receptors in the human thymus. The repertoire was sequenced with immunoSEQ multiplex PCR; TCRdb's copy has only in-frame clones and lacks some. The sample lists about 400,000 clones, approximately 95% seen once, with approximately 0.02% in the top ten. Germline lookup yields CDR1 MNHEY and CDR2 SMNVEV (reference sequence). With 1 base removed from V and 2 bases from J, the gap between germline ends came to 8 bases. CDR3 length: 14 amino acids. The sequencing sample was made of thymocytes. The sequence was obtained from a human donor. This rearrangement joins TRBV27 to TRBJ1-1, with D uncertain. The CDR3 nucleotides read TGTGCCAGCAGTTTATTTCAGGAAAACACTGAAGCTTTCTTT. It is translated as CASSLFQENTEAFF.